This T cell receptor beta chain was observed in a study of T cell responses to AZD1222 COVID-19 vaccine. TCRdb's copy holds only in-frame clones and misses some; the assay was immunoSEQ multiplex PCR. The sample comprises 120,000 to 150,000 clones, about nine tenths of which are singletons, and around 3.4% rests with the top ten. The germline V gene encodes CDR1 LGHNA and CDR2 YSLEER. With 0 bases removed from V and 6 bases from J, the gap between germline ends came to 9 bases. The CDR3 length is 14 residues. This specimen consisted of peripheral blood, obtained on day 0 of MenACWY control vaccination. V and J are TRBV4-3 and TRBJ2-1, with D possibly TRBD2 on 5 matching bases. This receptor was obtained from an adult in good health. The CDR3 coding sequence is TGCGCCAGCAGCCAAGAACTGAGGGCCAATGAGCAGTTCTTC. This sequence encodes CASSQELRANEQFF.